These 17 T cell receptor beta chains originate from one sample sequenced in a study of shared clonotypes between healthy human individuals. CD45RO-negative, CCR7-selected cells formed the naive CD8 fraction, which excluded terminally differentiated effector memory CD45RA+ cells. TCRdb's table, derived via immunoSEQ multiplex PCR, lists solely in-frame clones and lacks some. The sample shows about 2,100,000 clones, roughly 91% of them seen only once. What was sequenced was naive CD8+ T cells from PBMCs. Receptors were obtained from a man younger than 35 in good health. Some clones in this sample may be carry-over from other donors' samples.

V is TRBV7-9 and J is TRBJ2-3; a possible D gene is TRBD2 (5 bases). The germline gives CDR1 SEHNR, CDR2 FQNEAQ (reference sequence). V lost 5 bases and J lost 2, with 14 bases in between. The CDR3 consists of 15 residues. CDR3 sequence reads: CASSPAGINTDTQYF. In DNA form, the CDR3 reads TGTGCCAGCAGCCCCGCGGGCATTAACACAGATACGCAGTATTTT.

This chain uses TRBV6-5 with TRBJ2-7; D uncertain. The CDR3 length is 14 residues. In germline, CDR1 is MNHEY, CDR2 SVGAGI. Trimming shortened V by 0 bases and J by 2 bases, and 8 bases separated the two germline ends. The CDR3: CASSYSTQPYEQYF. The CDR3 nucleotides read TGTGCCAGCAGTTACTCGACCCAGCCCTACGAGCAGTACTTC.

The chain recombines TRBV28 with TRBJ2-7; D gene unclear. Germline V lookup: CDR1 MDHEN, CDR2 SYDVKM. The CDR3 is 12 amino acids. Trimming took 3 bases from V and 6 from J, leaving 9 bases between them. CDR3 coding DNA: TGTGCCAGCAGTTTTGGATCATCCGAGCAGTACTTC. Translating gives CASSFGSSEQYF.

The chain couples TRBV19 to TRBJ1-1; unclear D gene. The V and J ends lost 1 base and 5 bases respectively, with 17 bases between them. The CDR3 sequence is 16 residues long. Germline assignment: CDR1 LNHDA and CDR2 SQIVND (reference sequence). The CDR3 loop reads CASSIGEGGFTTEAFF. CDR3 nucleotide sequence: TGTGCCAGTAGTATAGGTGAGGGTGGGTTTACGACTGAAGCTTTCTTT.

This chain joins TRBV4-1 and TRBJ2-1; 11 bases line up with TRBD2. Germline values: CDR1 MGHRA, CDR2 YSYEKL. This CDR3 has 15 amino acids. V was clipped by 3 bases and J by 6 bases; unmatched bases: 4. DNA of the CDR3: TGCGCCAGCAGCCATACTAGCGGGAGTTTCAATGAGCAGTTCTTC. This codes for CASSHTSGSFNEQFF.

This chain uses TRBV5-1 with TRBJ2-6; D is uncertain. The V gene lost 5 bases and the J gene lost 0 bases, with 9 bases spanning the gap. Germline V CDR1 and CDR2: SGHRS, YFSETQ. CDR3 length: 15 residues. For the CDR3, the DNA is TGCGCCAGCAGGGGCCTCGGCTCTGGGGCCAACGTCCTGACTTTC. Translated, it gives CASRGLGSGANVLTF. Drawing the rest from reference TRBV5-1 and TRBJ2-6, the complete variable domain is KAGVTQTPRYLIKTRGQQVTLSCSPISGHRSVSWYQQTPGQGLQFLFEYFSETQRNKGNFPGRFSGRQFSNSRSEMNVSTLELGDSALYLCASRGLGSGANVLTFGAGSRLTVL.

This clone was detected only once. This sample includes further DNA sequences coding for the same CDR3. The chain employs TRBV19 and TRBJ1-1; TRBD1 agrees at 7 bases. The germline CDR1 and CDR2 sequences are LNHDA and SQIVND (reference sequence). J lost 4 bases, V lost 1 base, and 3 bases had no gene match. This CDR3 has 14 residues. Written as DNA, the CDR3 is TGTGCCAGTAGTATAGCAGGGGGGCGCACTGAAGCTTTCTTT. Protein sequence: CASSIAGGRTEAFF.

The chain joins TRBV11-2 to TRBJ2-1; D not certain. Trimming took off 1 base at V and 3 bases at J, with 13 bases between the two ends. This CDR3 is built from 16 residues. Looked up from germline, CDR1 is SGHAT and CDR2 is FQNNGV. For the CDR3, the DNA is TGTGCCAGCAGCTTAGGTCCAGACCCCAACTACAATGAGCAGTTCTTC. Residues: CASSLGPDPNYNEQFF.

The chain couples TRBV7-9 to TRBJ2-5, with D hard to call. The CDR3 runs to 14 residues. The germline V gene encodes CDR1 SEHNR and CDR2 FQNEAQ (reference sequence). The V gene lost 7 bases and the J gene lost 1 base, with 13 bases spanning the gap. Here the CDR3 reads CASTPDLFQETQYF. The CDR3 DNA sequence: TGTGCCAGCACCCCGGACCTTTTCCAAGAGACCCAGTACTTC.

V and J are TRBV4-1 and TRBJ2-1; no clear D gene. Trimming shortened V by 2 bases and J by 9 bases, and 11 bases separated the two germline ends. The CDR3 totals 13 residues. Germline-derived CDR1 and CDR2 are MGHRA and YSYEKL. The CDR3 DNA is TGCGCCAGCAGCCAACTGGGGTGGTTTGAGCAGTTCTTC. Its protein is CASSQLGWFEQFF.

The chain combines TRBV28 with TRBJ2-4; TRBD1 matches at 8 bases. V shed 4 bases, J shed 8 bases, and the junction held 4 bases outside the gene matches. Germline lookup yields CDR1 MDHEN and CDR2 SYDVKM. The CDR3 contains 13 residues. The CDR3 is CASSWTGLDIQYF. CDR3 bases: TGTGCCAGCAGTTGGACAGGGTTGGACATTCAGTACTTC.

The rearrangement links TRBV9 to TRBJ2-2; D not resolved. Germline V lookup: CDR1 SGDLS, CDR2 YYNGEE. The CDR3 runs 15 residues. The V end was cut by 6 bases, the J end by 6 bases, with 18 bases between. Here the CDR3 DNA reads TGTGCCAGCACCAGAACCCAATACTCGGCCGGGGAGCTGTTTTTT. This codes for CASTRTQYSAGELFF.

The chain has TRBV19 and TRBJ2-7; a possible D gene is TRBD1 (6 bases). CDR1 and CDR2 (germline): LNHDA, SQIVND (reference sequence). Trimming pared 5 bases from V and 4 bases from J, leaving 12 bases between. CDR3 size: 13 residues. The CDR3 reads CASSPGTKYEQYF. The CDR3 DNA sequence: TGTGCCAGTAGTCCCGGGACAAAGTACGAGCAGTACTTC.

This clone has more than one count but fewer than ten. The V gene is TRBV7-2, the J gene TRBJ2-2; perhaps TRBD2 as D (5 bases). This CDR3 region has 14 residues. From germline, CDR1 is SGHTA and CDR2 FQGNSA. V was trimmed by 4 bases and J by 3 bases, leaving 9 bases between them. CDR3 sequence reads: CASSYISDTGELFF. The CDR3 region has the DNA TGTGCCAGCAGCTATATTAGCGACACCGGGGAGCTGTTTTTT.

V gene TRBV9 combines with J gene TRBJ2-7; possibly TRBD1 or TRBD2 for D (5 bases each). CDR1 and CDR2 (germline): SGDLS, YYNGEE. Trimming stripped 1 base from V and 2 bases from J, with 10 bases between. The CDR3 consists of 14 residues. This chain's CDR3 is CASSVRGDAYEQYF. CDR3 DNA sequence: TGTGCCAGCAGCGTAAGAGGGGACGCCTACGAGCAGTACTTC.

V gene TRBV14 combines with J gene TRBJ2-3, with D perhaps TRBD2 (5 bases). The CDR3 has 14 residues. The germline CDR1 and CDR2 sequences are SGHDN and FVKESK. The V and J ends lost 4 bases and 1 base respectively, with 9 bases between them. This CDR3 is CASSPGLRTDTQYF. In DNA, the CDR3 is TGTGCCAGCAGCCCCGGACTTCGCACAGATACGCAGTATTTT. The full variable domain, its missing parts supplied by reference TRBV14 and TRBJ2-3, is EAGVTQFPSHSVIEKGQTVTLRCDPISGHDNLYWYRRVMGKEIKFLLHFVKESKQDESGMPNNRFLAERTGGTYSTLKVQPAELEDSGVYFCASSPGLRTDTQYFGPGTRLTVL.

This clone was seen only once. This chain uses TRBV13 with TRBJ2-1; TRBD2 matches 7 bases. Trimming removed 3 bases from V and 9 bases from J; junction bases left unmatched: 5. Per the germline V gene, CDR1 is PRHDT and CDR2 is FYEKMQ (reference sequence). The CDR3 is 13 residues long. The CDR3 nucleotides read TGTGCCAGCAGCTTCTTAGCGGGCCCTGAGCAGTTCTTC. It codes for CASSFLAGPEQFF.